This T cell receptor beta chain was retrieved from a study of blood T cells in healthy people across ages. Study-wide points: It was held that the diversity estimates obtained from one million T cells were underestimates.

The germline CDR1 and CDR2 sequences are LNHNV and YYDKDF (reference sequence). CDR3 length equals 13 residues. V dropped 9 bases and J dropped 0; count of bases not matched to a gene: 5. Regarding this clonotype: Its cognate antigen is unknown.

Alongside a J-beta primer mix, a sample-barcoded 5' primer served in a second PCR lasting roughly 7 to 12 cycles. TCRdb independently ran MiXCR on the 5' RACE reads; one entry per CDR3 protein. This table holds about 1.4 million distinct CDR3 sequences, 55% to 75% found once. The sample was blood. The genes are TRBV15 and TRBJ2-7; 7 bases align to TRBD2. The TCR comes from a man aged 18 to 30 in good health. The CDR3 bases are TGTGCCACACTTCGGGACTACTCCTACGAGCAGTACTTC. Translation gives CATLRDYSYEQYF.